One and the same sample provided the 23 T cell receptor beta chains below, sequenced in a study of T cells in Graves' hyperthyroidism and ophthalmopathy. RNA transcripts yielded amplified TCR beta CDR3 regions. The HTBI set primed first-round TCR CDR3 RT-PCR. A single record per CDR3 protein comes from TCRdb applying MiXCR to the multiplex PCR reads. Of about 330,000 distinct CDR3 sequences listed, around 15% are singletons. Sample: blood. Receptors were obtained from a woman aged 40 to 55 with Graves' ophthalmopathy.

The sample holds many counts of this clonotype. This chain uses TRBV19 with TRBJ2-7; 9 bases line up with TRBD2. CDR3 length equals 15 residues. CDR1 is LNHDA, CDR2 SQIVND, per germline (reference sequence). V dropped 5 bases and J dropped 5; count of bases not matched to a gene: 10. Written as DNA, the CDR3 is TGTGCCAGTAGTTCGGTCTCGAGCGGGAGGAACGAGCAGTACTTC. It translates to CASSSVSSGRNEQYF. The variable domain in full, completed from reference TRBV19 and TRBJ2-7, reads DGGITQSPKYLFRKEGQNVTLSCEQNLNHDAMYWYRQDPGQGLRLIYYSQIVNDFQKGDIAEGYSVSREKKESFPLTVTSAQKNPTAFYLCASSSVSSGRNEQYFGPGTRLTVT.

This clonotype has ten or more counts. The chain recombines TRBV12-3 or TRBV12-4 with TRBJ2-7; 9 positions match TRBD2. Trimming cost V 1 base and J 6 bases; bases outside gene matches: 13. The CDR3 runs to 17 residues. The CDR3, as DNA: TGTGCCAGCAGTTTAGTCATGCAGCGGGAGGCCTTCCGCGAGCAGTACTTC. It encodes CASSLVMQREAFREQYF.

This clonotype was counted at least ten times. The V and J genes are TRBV28 and TRBJ1-5; no definite D call. V was trimmed by 3 bases and J by 1 base, leaving 7 bases between them. CDR1 is MDHEN, CDR2 SYDVKM, per germline. CDR3 length: 14 residues. CDR3 nucleotide sequence: TGTGCCAGCAGTTTCTCGGGGAGCAATCAGCCCCAGCATTTT. Residues: CASSFSGSNQPQHF.

This clonotype came up a few times. This chain links TRBV5-4 with TRBJ2-5; 8 bases agree with TRBD2. The CDR3 covers 15 residues. The V segment lost 4 bases and the J segment 5 bases; nucleotides outside the gene matches: 10. Germline V CDR1 and CDR2: SGHNT, YYREEE (reference sequence). The DNA of the CDR3 is TGTGCCAGCAGCCGCCGAGGGACTAGTCGCGAGACCCAGTACTTC. Its translation is CASSRRGTSRETQYF.

The DNA of the CDR3 is TGCAGTGCTAGAGACTGGGGGACTGAAGCTTTCTTT. Translating gives CSARDWGTEAFF. The chain joins TRBV20-1 to TRBJ1-1, with a tentative D call TRBD1 (5 bases). This CDR3 spans 12 amino acids. V lost 0 bases and J 5 bases, leaving 7 bases between the germline ends. Looked up from germline, CDR1 is DFQATT and CDR2 is SNEGSKA (reference sequence).

Ten or more counts support this clonotype. The chain has TRBV27 and TRBJ2-3; no clear D. Trimming pared 6 bases from V and 6 bases from J, leaving 16 bases between. From germline, CDR1 is MNHEY and CDR2 SMNVEV (reference sequence). The CDR3 has 14 residues. The CDR3 here is CASSLAGWIDTQYF. DNA of the CDR3: TGTGCCAGCAGCCTCGCTGGGTGGATCGATACGCAGTATTTT.

This clonotype has a handful of counts. The chain carries TRBV2 and TRBJ2-1; the match to TRBD2 covers 12 bases. The CDR3 sequence is 20 residues long. Germline V lookup: CDR1 SNHLY, CDR2 FYNNEI. J was trimmed by 0 bases and V by 6 bases; bases with no gene match: 15. The CDR3 here is CASRNPLAGGGRSSYNEQFF. DNA for the CDR3: TGTGCCAGCAGGAATCCTCTAGCGGGGGGGGGCAGAAGCTCCTACAATGAGCAGTTCTTC.

In this sample, this clonotype turned up many times. CDR3 bases: TGTGCCAGCAGTTCCTCGACTAGCGGGAGGGCCTATGAGCAGTTCTTC. Its protein product is CASSSSTSGRAYEQFF. The chain is built from TRBV27 and TRBJ2-1; TRBD2 aligns across 14 bases. The CDR3 has 16 residues. Germline lookup yields CDR1 MNHEY and CDR2 SMNVEV (reference sequence). Trimming cost V 4 bases and J 8 bases; bases outside gene matches: 7.

This clonotype was detected many times. This sequence joins TRBV24-1 and TRBJ2-1; D is undetermined. The V gene's germline CDR1 is KGHDR and CDR2 SFDVKD. This CDR3 is 13 amino acids long. Trimming left V 10 bases short and J 7 bases short, with 16 bases between. CDR3 sequence: CATKRGSQNEQFF. The DNA for the CDR3 is TGTGCCACAAAGCGCGGTTCACAGAATGAGCAGTTCTTC.

This clonotype was recorded many times. The rearrangement joins TRBV6-1 to TRBJ1-1, with D possibly matching TRBD1 (6 bases). This CDR3 has 16 amino acids. Germline-derived CDR1 and CDR2 are MNHNS and SASEGT. Trimming pared 6 bases from V and 3 bases from J, leaving 20 bases between. The CDR3 is CASRTLTRGGDTEAFF. DNA for the CDR3: TGTGCCAGCAGGACCTTAACCAGGGGAGGCGACACTGAAGCTTTCTTT.

The table lists this clonotype with a few counts. This chain joins TRBV12-5 and TRBJ1-3, with D unresolved. The CDR3 has 14 residues. Germline CDR1 LGHNT, CDR2 FRNRAP. Trimming removed 1 base from V and 4 bases from J, with 8 bases in between. CDR3 residues: CASGLAGSGNTIYF. The CDR3 DNA reads as TGTGCTAGTGGTTTGGCAGGTTCAGGAAACACCATATATTTT.

This chain uses TRBV3-1 with TRBJ1-2; a weak D match, TRBD1 (5 bases). The CDR3 spans 14 residues. Germline assignment: CDR1 LGHDT and CDR2 YNNKEL (reference sequence). V was shortened by 1 base and J by 7 bases, with 13 bases between the two germline ends. The CDR3, as DNA: TGTGCCAGCAGCCAAGTAGGGGAGGGACCTGGCTACACCTTC. This gives the protein CASSQVGEGPGYTF.

This rearrangement joins TRBV11-3 to TRBJ1-3; TRBD1 matches 10 bases. The CDR3 is 17 residues long. Germline assignment: CDR1 SGHNT and CDR2 YENEEA. Trimming cost V 5 bases and J 5 bases; bases outside gene matches: 12. This CDR3 reads CASSRRGQGNYRNTIYF. As DNA, the CDR3 is TGTGCCAGCAGCCGCCGGGGACAGGGGAATTATAGAAACACCATATATTTT.

This clonotype was counted many times. The V call is TRBV27, the J call TRBJ1-2; D remains ambiguous. The CDR3 is made up of 14 amino acids. Trimming removed 5 bases from V and 4 bases from J, with 14 bases in between. Germline CDR1 is MNHEY and CDR2 is SMNVEV (reference sequence). The CDR3 region has the DNA TGTGCCAGCAGTACCCTCATTGGCCGCTATGGCTACACCTTC. Its protein is CASSTLIGRYGYTF.

The chain combines TRBV6-1 with TRBJ1-1; 7 nucleotides line up with TRBD1. After removal of 6 bases from V and 5 bases from J, the junction contained 6 bases not matched to a gene. The CDR3 covers 13 residues. Germline V gene lookup returns CDR1 MNHNS and CDR2 SASEGT. This chain's CDR3 is CASSLRDRTEAFF. The CDR3 coding sequence is TGTGCCAGCAGCCTCCGGGACAGAACTGAAGCTTTCTTT.

This clonotype was seen many times. The J gene is TRBJ2-2, the V gene TRBV12-3 or TRBV12-4; TRBD1 or TRBD2 may be the D gene (6 bases each). V shed 4 bases and J shed 1 base, with 13 bases lying between them. The CDR3 contains 16 residues. CDR3 region: CASSSRRGLNTGELFF. The CDR3 nucleotides read TGTGCCAGCAGTTCCCGCAGGGGACTGAACACCGGGGAGCTGTTTTTT.

This clonotype was picked up a small number of times. The V and J genes are TRBV10-2 and TRBJ1-1; D ambiguous. The CDR3 is 14 residues long. Per germline, CDR1 WSHSY and CDR2 SAAADI. The V end was cut by 7 bases, the J end by 0 bases, with 12 bases between. CDR3 in amino acids: CASTLTEMNTEAFF. In DNA, the CDR3 is TGCGCCAGCACCCTAACTGAGATGAACACTGAAGCTTTCTTT.

The sample holds many counts of this clonotype. V usage is TRBV28 and J usage is TRBJ1-1; D not resolved. This CDR3 contains 16 residues. V was trimmed by 6 bases and J by 1 base, leaving 18 bases between them. Germline V CDR1 and CDR2: MDHEN, SYDVKM. The DNA for the CDR3 is TGTGCCAGCAGCTGGTGGCATGTTGGCCAGAACACTGAAGCTTTCTTT. Translating gives CASSWWHVGQNTEAFF.

This clonotype came up many times. The V and J genes are TRBV11-3 and TRBJ1-6; 10 bases are a match to TRBD1. CDR1 is SGHNT, CDR2 YENEEA, per germline. The CDR3 is made up of 15 amino acids. V lost 5 bases, J lost 5 bases, and 3 bases stayed unmatched. For the CDR3, the DNA is TGTGCCAGCAGCCGGGACAGGGGTAATAATTCACCCCTCCACTTT. It encodes CASSRDRGNNSPLHF.

As regards this clonotype: A much larger clonotype is one base distant, so this may be a read error. This chain links TRBV19 with TRBJ1-5, with D possibly being TRBD1 (5 bases). Germline V gene lookup returns CDR1 LNHDA and CDR2 SQIVND (reference sequence). This CDR3 is 15 amino acids long. V was trimmed by 11 bases and J by 4 bases, leaving 21 bases between them. Here the CDR3 DNA reads TGTGCCGGTAAGGAGGGGAATTCGGAAAATCAGCCCCAGCATTTT. It yields the protein CAGKEGNSENQPQHF.

This clonotype was counted ten times or more. The rearrangement joins TRBV2 to TRBJ2-1, with a possible D match to TRBD1 (5 bases). CDR3 size: 15 residues. CDR1 and CDR2 (germline): SNHLY, FYNNEI. V was pared by 1 base and J by 6 bases, with 13 bases between. This CDR3 is CASSEGLGRVNEQFF. DNA for the CDR3: TGTGCCAGCAGTGAAGGACTGGGCAGGGTCAATGAGCAGTTCTTC.

This sequence joins TRBV15 and TRBJ2-3; 8 bases agree with TRBD2. The CDR3 has 19 residues. V dropped 0 bases and J dropped 2; count of bases not matched to a gene: 13. The germline V gene encodes CDR1 LNHNV and CDR2 YYDKDF (reference sequence). The CDR3 DNA reads TGTGCCACCAGCAGAGATCCAGGTAGTAGCGGGGTTATCACAGATACGCAGTATTTT. This gives the protein CATSRDPGSSGVITDTQYF.

Ten or more counts support this clonotype. The chain's CDR3 is CASSLGWEVAEAFF. The CDR3, as DNA: TGTGCCAGCAGCTTAGGATGGGAGGTGGCTGAAGCTTTCTTT. The chain has TRBV7-8 and TRBJ1-1; no clear D. CDR1 is SGHVS, CDR2 FQNEAQ, per germline. V was trimmed by 1 base and J by 6 bases, leaving 12 bases between them. CDR3 size: 14 residues.